This TCR beta chain was sequenced during a study of tumor-infiltrating lymphocytes in localized non-small cell lung cancer. Study-wide results and limits: Tumors had more T cell infiltration than uninvolved lung, per TCRbeta sequencing and CD3 counts.

This clone was found a few times. Its target is unknown. The length of the CDR3 is 13 residues. The germline V gene has CDR1 ENHRY and CDR2 SYGVKD. Trimming cost V 3 bases and J 6 bases; bases outside gene matches: 4. TCRdb keeps only in-frame clones here, not all; method: immunoSEQ multiplex PCR. The sample has around 8,000 clones; about 64% are singletons. This chain uses TRBV10-3 with TRBJ2-7; 8 bases map to TRBD1. This clonotype originated in a human donor with non-small cell lung cancer. The sequencing input was uninvolved lung tissue not adjacent to the tumor. The CDR3: CAISDVQGGEQYF. CDR3 DNA sequence: TGTGCCATCAGTGATGTACAGGGGGGCGAGCAGTACTTC.